Listed below are T cell receptor beta chains from one sample, sequenced in a study of blood T cell repertoires in COVID-19. Sequencing used immunoSEQ multiplex PCR; TCRdb keeps in-frame clones, though not all of them. The data contain more than 40,000 clones, 86% of them singletons. Sequencing used peripheral blood. The receptors here all came from a man aged 60 to 69 with active or convalescent COVID-19. CDR3s include the opening cysteine and the closing phenylalanine or tryptophan. D genes are given only for firm matches. Expanded clones get a size class; other rows say once, few or many, or leave the size out.

size,J,V,length,D,CDR3,DNA
.,TRBJ2-5,TRBV9,16,.,CASSLGRVGMRETQYF,TGTGCCAGCAGCCTTGGGAGAGTCGGTATGAGGGAGACCCAGTACTTC
.,TRBJ1-2,TRBV5-1,16,TRBD1,CASSLGTDRVNYGYTF,TGCGCCAGCAGCTTAGGGACAGATCGTGTTAACTATGGCTACACCTTC
.,TRBJ1-2,TRBV2,11,.,CASSEEEGYTF,TGTGCCAGCAGTGAAGAGGAGGGCTACACCTTC
.,TRBJ1-6,TRBV5-4,18,.,CASSLFDFARAYNSPLHF,TGTGCCAGCAGCTTGTTTGATTTTGCCAGGGCCTATAATTCACCCCTCCACTTT
.,TRBJ1-5,TRBV11-1,16,.,CASSFPVENSNQPQHF,TGTGCCAGCAGCTTTCCCGTAGAAAATAGCAATCAGCCCCAGCATTTT
once,TRBJ1-5,TRBV7-3,13,.,CASSLTFDQPQHF,TGTGCCAGCAGCTTAACCTTCGATCAGCCCCAGCATTTT
.,TRBJ2-1,TRBV5-1,17,TRBD1,CASSPLVGTGGGNEQFF,TGCGCCAGCAGCCCGCTCGTAGGGACAGGGGGCGGCAATGAGCAGTTCTTC
.,TRBJ2-3,TRBV5-5,18,.,CASSLWGTREYNTDTQYF,TGTGCCAGCAGCTTGTGGGGCACCAGAGAATACAACACAGATACGCAGTATTTT
once,TRBJ1-2,TRBV18,16,TRBD1,CASSPPVAGRGHGYTF,TGTGCCAGCTCACCACCGGTCGCCGGTAGGGGGCATGGCTACACCTTC
.,TRBJ1-1,TRBV18,15,.,CASSLSTGQNTEAFF,TGTGCCAGCTCACTCTCCACTGGACAGAACACTGAAGCTTTCTTT
.,TRBJ2-3,TRBV7-8,11,.,CASSPQDTQYF,TGTGCCAGCAGCCCACAAGATACGCAGTATTTT
.,TRBJ2-7,TRBV5-1,16,.,CASSLVVAESSYEQYF,TGCGCCAGCAGCTTGGTGGTAGCGGAGAGCTCCTACGAGCAGTACTTC
.,TRBJ2-3,TRBV21-1,15,.,CASSASGVSTDTQYF,TGTGCCAGCAGCGCCTCGGGGGTGAGCACAGATACGCAGTATTTT
.,TRBJ2-1,TRBV21-1,19,.,CASSKGTDHDNLFTGVWFF,TGTGCCAGCAGCAAAGGCACAGATCATGACAATCTATTTACAGGGGTTTGGTTCTTC
once,TRBJ1-2,TRBV7-9,14,.,CASSQSGFDYGYTF,TGTGCCAGCAGCCAAAGCGGGTTTGACTATGGCTACACCTTC
medium-sized,TRBJ1-1,TRBV19,15,.,CASSIFGSENTEAFF,TGTGCCAGTAGTATCTTTGGGAGTGAGAACACTGAAGCTTTCTTT
few,TRBJ1-2,TRBV12-3/TRBV12-4,12,.,CASSLVLYGYTF,TGTGCCAGCAGTTTAGTACTCTATGGCTACACCTTC
.,TRBJ1-4,TRBV28,16,.,CASSSLWGGTNEKLFF,TGTGCCAGCAGTTCCCTTTGGGGGGGAACTAATGAAAAACTGTTTTTT
once,TRBJ1-1,TRBV18,14,.,CASSPGPVNTEAFF,TGTGCCAGCTCACCCGGTCCCGTGAACACTGAAGCTTTCTTT
.,TRBJ1-5,TRBV14,14,TRBD1,CASSPGTGDQPQHF,TGTGCCAGCAGCCCGGGGACAGGGGATCAGCCCCAGCATTTT
.,TRBJ2-7,TRBV6-5,12,.,CASSPGSYEQYF,TGTGCCAGCAGTCCGGGGTCCTACGAGCAGTACTTC
once,TRBJ1-2,TRBV2,13,TRBD1,CASTGQGGYGYTF,TGTGCCAGCACGGGACAGGGAGGCTATGGCTACACCTTC
.,TRBJ1-1,TRBV7-3,14,TRBD1,CASSLGQGNTEAFF,TGTGCCAGCAGCCTGGGACAGGGGAACACTGAAGCTTTCTTT
once,TRBJ1-5,TRBV6-6,16,.,CASSYSTPEYNQPQHF,TGTGCCAGCAGTTACTCTACTCCGGAGTACAATCAGCCCCAGCATTTT
.,TRBJ2-2,TRBV4-2,16,TRBD1,CASSQRGTGDTGELFF,TGTGCCAGCAGCCAGCGCGGGACAGGAGACACCGGGGAGCTGTTTTTT
.,TRBJ1-3,TRBV2,14,.,CASSEQVSGNTIYF,TGTGCCAGCAGTGAGCAGGTCTCGGGAAACACCATATATTTT
.,TRBJ2-2,TRBV7-6,17,.,CASSSQTNRGGTGELFF,TGTGCCAGCAGCTCCCAAACAAACAGGGGGGGGACCGGGGAGCTGTTTTTT
few,TRBJ2-1,TRBV5-1,17,.,CASSLGGGQGLYNEQFF,TGCGCCAGCAGCTTGGGCGGCGGGCAGGGACTTTACAATGAGCAGTTCTTC
.,TRBJ1-2,TRBV4-3,15,TRBD1,CASSHRTGDLYGYTF,TGCGCCAGCAGCCATCGGACAGGGGACCTCTATGGCTACACCTTC
few,TRBJ2-3,TRBV6-6,13,TRBD1,CASSLTGPDTQYF,TGTGCCAGCAGTTTGACAGGGCCAGATACGCAGTATTTT
.,TRBJ2-2,TRBV5-5,14,.,CASSPQSNTGELFF,TGTGCCAGCAGCCCCCAATCGAACACCGGGGAGCTGTTTTTT
.,TRBJ1-2,TRBV27,14,TRBD1,CASGRDRGLYGYTF,TGTGCCAGCGGCCGGGACAGGGGTCTCTATGGCTACACCTTC
.,TRBJ1-5,TRBV15,15,.,CATSSQTDSNQPQHF,TGTGCCACCAGCAGCCAGACAGATAGCAATCAGCCCCAGCATTTT
.,TRBJ1-4,TRBV4-1,16,.,CASSHQAPPTNEKLFF,TGCGCCAGCAGCCACCAAGCCCCCCCAACTAATGAAAAACTGTTTTTT
.,TRBJ1-3,TRBV6-5,14,TRBD1,CASRDRGLGNTIYF,TGTGCCAGCAGGGACAGGGGGCTGGGAAACACCATATATTTT
.,TRBJ2-3,TRBV3-1/TRBV3-2,14,.,CASSLGPGEDTQYF,TGTGCCAGCAGCTTGGGACCGGGAGAGGATACGCAGTATTTT
.,TRBJ1-5,TRBV19,13,.,CATVTGGDQPQHF,TGTGCCACTGTTACCGGGGGGGACCAGCCCCAGCATTTT
.,TRBJ2-3,TRBV5-5,14,.,CASSLAVNTDTQYF,TGTGCCAGCAGCTTGGCAGTTAACACAGATACGCAGTATTTT
.,TRBJ2-7,TRBV14,14,TRBD1,CASSSGTGVYEQYF,TGTGCCAGCAGCTCCGGGACAGGGGTCTACGAGCAGTACTTC
few,TRBJ2-7,TRBV18,15,TRBD1,CASSPLQGAPDEQYF,TGTGCCAGCTCACCACTTCAGGGGGCGCCGGACGAGCAGTACTTC
.,TRBJ1-2,TRBV5-1,12,.,CASSPGQYGYTF,TGCGCCAGCAGCCCAGGACAGTATGGCTACACCTTC
.,TRBJ2-1,TRBV10-1,13,.,CASGSSAIHEQFF,TGCGCCAGCGGTTCTAGCGCGATCCATGAGCAGTTCTTC
.,TRBJ1-1,TRBV4-1,14,.,CASSQDNRNTEAFF,TGCGCCAGCAGCCAAGATAACAGGAACACTGAAGCTTTCTTT
.,TRBJ1-1,TRBV19,15,.,CASSIQTVMNTEAFF,TGTGCCAGTAGTATTCAGACAGTAATGAACACTGAAGCTTTCTTT
.,TRBJ1-1,TRBV6-5,14,.,CASSYRGGLTEAFF,TGTGCCAGCAGTTACAGGGGTGGCCTCACTGAAGCTTTCTTT
.,TRBJ2-7,TRBV5-1,14,.,CASSLGTQPYEQYF,TGCGCCAGCAGCTTGGGGACACAACCTTACGAGCAGTACTTC
.,TRBJ1-1,TRBV2,15,.,CASSENRQTNTEAFF,TGTGCCAGCAGTGAAAATAGACAGACGAACACTGAAGCTTTCTTT
.,TRBJ1-1,TRBV5-4,16,TRBD1,CASSFSDYRGITEAFF,TGTGCCAGCAGCTTTTCCGACTACAGGGGAATCACTGAAGCTTTCTTT
.,TRBJ1-4,TRBV9,14,.,CASSVDRGNEKLFF,TGTGCCAGCAGCGTAGATCGGGGGAATGAAAAACTGTTTTTT
.,TRBJ1-2,TRBV20-1,11,.,CSASLNYGYTF,TGCAGTGCTAGTCTGAACTATGGCTACACCTTC
.,TRBJ1-1,TRBV6-1,14,.,CASSEAGGFTEAFF,TGTGCCAGCAGTGAAGCTGGCGGCTTCACTGAAGCTTTCTTT
.,TRBJ2-7,TRBV9,11,.,CASGKTGEQYF,TGTGCCAGCGGGAAAACGGGGGAGCAGTACTTC
.,TRBJ1-1,TRBV6-6,14,.,CASSYSMGRGEAFF,TGTGCCAGCAGTTACTCGATGGGCAGGGGAGAAGCTTTCTTT
.,TRBJ2-1,TRBV5-4,14,.,CASRRGGVYNEQFF,TGTGCCAGCAGGCGGGGCGGGGTTTACAATGAGCAGTTCTTC
.,TRBJ1-1,TRBV5-8,14,TRBD1,CASSQDRVGTEAFF,TGTGCCAGCAGCCAGGACAGGGTGGGCACTGAAGCTTTCTTT
.,TRBJ1-1,TRBV5-6,17,TRBD1,CASSRTGGASMNTEAFF,TGTGCCAGCAGCCGTACAGGGGGCGCCTCAATGAACACTGAAGCTTTCTTT